The following is a T cell receptor beta chain sequence with its context. Sequencing used immunoSEQ multiplex PCR; TCRdb keeps in-frame clones, though not all of them. Seen here are 2 million to 2.5 million clones, over 85% observed once, and the top ten hold about 0.41%. This specimen comes from a study of shared clonotypes between healthy human individuals. Sample: naive CD4+ T cells from PBMCs. Specified subset: CD45RA+ positively selected. The clonotype originates from a man aged 18 to 30 in good health. Some clones in this sample may be carry-over from other donors' samples.

CDR3 sequence (DNA): TGTGCCAGCTCACCAAACTTACCAGGGTTGCCCAACTCTGGAAACACCATATATTTT. It specifies CASSPNLPGLPNSGNTIYF. The chain employs TRBV18 and TRBJ1-3; tentative D call: TRBD1 (5 bases). The CDR3 runs 19 residues. Germline CDR1 and CDR2: KGHSH and LQKENI. Trimming removed 2 bases from V and 0 bases from J, with 20 bases in between.